One T cell receptor beta chain is described in this entry. The data were obtained in a study of cytomegalovirus exposure and HLA in healthy donors. The V segment lost 4 bases and the J segment 8 bases; nucleotides outside the gene matches: 9. Germline lookup yields CDR1 SGHRS and CDR2 YFSETQ. CDR3 size: 15 residues. Using immunoSEQ multiplex PCR, the repertoire was profiled, and TCRdb retains in-frame clones only, with some absent. The sample lists about 120,000 clones; around 87% were seen once. Sequenced: PBMCs. The sequence derives from a woman aged 18-35 years in good health and CMV-seropositive. The chain has TRBV5-1 and TRBJ1-2; 12 bases fit TRBD1. The CDR3, as DNA: TGCGCCAGCAGCAGCGCCGGGACAGGGGGCAGGGGCTACACCTTC. Translation gives CASSSAGTGGRGYTF.